These T cell receptor beta chains were read from a single sample in a study of T cell responses to AZD1222 COVID-19 vaccine. Clones were read by immunoSEQ multiplex PCR, and TCRdb kept only the in-frame ones, dropping some. The data show some 66,000 clones, more than 75% seen once. Specimen: peripheral blood, collected on day 0 of AZD1222 vaccination. The origin of the receptors is an adult in good health. CDR3s include the opening cysteine and the closing phenylalanine or tryptophan. The D gene is left open where the match is weak. Clone size is stated in some rows and not others, as once, few, many or a class when expanded.

TGTGCCAGCAGCTCACTAGCGGGAGGCCCATACGAGCAGTACTTC | CASSSLAGGPYEQYF | TRBJ2-7 | NA | TRBD2 | TRBV3-1/TRBV3-2
TGTGCCAGCAGTGAATCACAGGTGACCTCTGGAAACACCATATATTTT | CASSESQVTSGNTIYF | TRBJ1-3 | NA | NA | TRBV6-1
TGTGCCAGCAGCCAGGGACGGAGCTACACCTTC | CASSQGRSYTF | TRBJ1-2 | NA | NA | TRBV3-1/TRBV3-2
TGTGCCAGCAGAGGGACCGCTGGGGCCAACGTCCTGACTTTC | CASRGTAGANVLTF | TRBJ2-6 | NA | NA | TRBV5-6
TGTGCCAGCAGTGACTCGATTGGTCAGGATACGCAGTATTTT | CASSDSIGQDTQYF | TRBJ2-3 | NA | NA | TRBV6-4
TGCAGCGTTAGGCTTATTGGAGACACTGAAGCTTTCTTT | CSVRLIGDTEAFF | TRBJ1-1 | NA | NA | TRBV29-1
TGCAGTGCTAGTAATCTTGGCCTAGCGGGACTAGCCAAAAACATTCAGTACTTC | CSASNLGLAGLAKNIQYF | TRBJ2-4 | NA | TRBD2 | TRBV20-1
TGTGCCAGCAGTTACTCAGGGCAGGCCGGTTCACCCCTCCACTTT | CASSYSGQAGSPLHF | TRBJ1-6 | NA | NA | TRBV6-5
TGTGCCAGTAGTAGGCAGGGGGCGCCGTATTCTGGGGCCAACGTCCTGACTTTC | CASSRQGAPYSGANVLTF | TRBJ2-6 | few | TRBD1 | TRBV19
TGTGCCAGCAGTCGGAACACCGGGGAGCTGTTTTTT | CASSRNTGELFF | TRBJ2-2 | NA | NA | TRBV6-5
TGTGCCAGCAGTCCGGGTTTGGGTCAGCTCCAAGATACGCAGTATTTT | CASSPGLGQLQDTQYF | TRBJ2-3 | NA | NA | TRBV28
TGTGCCACCAGCAGAGATGGTGCGCTGGAGCAGTTCTTC | CATSRDGALEQFF | TRBJ2-1 | NA | NA | TRBV15
TGTGCCAGCAGTGCCCTAACAGGGGACAATCAGCCCCAGCATTTT | CASSALTGDNQPQHF | TRBJ1-5 | once | TRBD1 | TRBV27
TGTGCCAGCAGCGTAGGTTCGGGGGGAACCTACGAGCAGTACTTC | CASSVGSGGTYEQYF | TRBJ2-7 | once | TRBD2 | TRBV9
TGTGCCAGCAGCTTGGGCGGGTCCCATATTAATAATGAAAAACTGTTTTTT | CASSLGGSHINNEKLFF | TRBJ1-4 | NA | NA | TRBV5-4
TGCAGCGTTCAAATTACCGGGGCCGTGACTGGGGGAAACACCATATATTTT | CSVQITGAVTGGNTIYF | TRBJ1-3 | NA | NA | TRBV29-1
TGCAGCGTGGGTGTACTAGCGGCCCCGGGGAATACGCAGTATTTT | CSVGVLAAPGNTQYF | TRBJ2-3 | NA | TRBD2 | TRBV29-1
TGCGCCAGCAGCCAAGAAGGGACGCAGGCAACTAATGAAAAACTGTTTTTT | CASSQEGTQATNEKLFF | TRBJ1-4 | NA | NA | TRBV4-1
TGTGCCAGCAGTGACTCGATGGGTAGCACAGATACGCAGTATTTT | CASSDSMGSTDTQYF | TRBJ2-3 | NA | NA | TRBV6-4
TGTGCCAGTAAGGCCGGGTCTGCTAATGAAAAACTGTTTTTT | CASKAGSANEKLFF | TRBJ1-4 | NA | NA | TRBV19
TGTGCCAGCAGCACGACAGGTTACAACAGTGGCTACACCTTC | CASSTTGYNSGYTF | TRBJ1-2 | NA | NA | TRBV11-3
TGTGCCAGCAGTTTCCCGGGGCCCCTTAATGAAAAACTGTTTTTT | CASSFPGPLNEKLFF | TRBJ1-4 | NA | NA | TRBV28
TGTGCCAGCAGCCGTAGCGGGGACCTCTACGAGCAGTACTTC | CASSRSGDLYEQYF | TRBJ2-7 | few | TRBD2 | TRBV3-1/TRBV3-2
TGTGCCAGCAGTTGGGGGGGGGCGCGGAACTATGGCTACACCTTC | CASSWGGARNYGYTF | TRBJ1-2 | NA | NA | TRBV6-5
TGCGCCAGCAGCCACTTTACTTCAGGACAGGGAGGCTGGGTCACCGGGGAGCTGTTTTTT | CASSHFTSGQGGWVTGELFF | TRBJ2-2 | NA | TRBD1 | TRBV4-3
TGCGCCAGCAGCTCCGGACAGAATGGTAACTATGGCTACACCTTC | CASSSGQNGNYGYTF | TRBJ1-2 | NA | NA | TRBV5-1
TGTGCCAGCAGCCCGGGGTTCTCTGGGGCCAACGTCCTGACTTTC | CASSPGFSGANVLTF | TRBJ2-6 | NA | NA | TRBV11-2
TGCGCCAGCAGCTCCTCGGGACAGGGCCCTAATGAAAAACTGTTTTTT | CASSSSGQGPNEKLFF | TRBJ1-4 | NA | TRBD1 | TRBV5-1
TGTGCCAGCACTTTGGGCACTGAAGCTTTCTTT | CASTLGTEAFF | TRBJ1-1 | NA | NA | TRBV18
TGTGCCAGTAGTATGAGAGCGGCTAGCACAGATACGCAGTATTTT | CASSMRAASTDTQYF | TRBJ2-3 | NA | NA | TRBV19
TGTGCCAGCAGGTCCCCCGGTTATAATGAAAAACTGTTTTTT | CASRSPGYNEKLFF | TRBJ1-4 | NA | NA | TRBV21-1
TGTGCCAGCAGGCAGGAACTGGGGATCCTCTATGGCTACACCTTC | CASRQELGILYGYTF | TRBJ1-2 | NA | NA | TRBV28
TGTGCCAGCAGTCCGGGGACAGGCGAGTTAGATGAGCAGTTCTTC | CASSPGTGELDEQFF | TRBJ2-1 | NA | TRBD1 | TRBV6-2/TRBV6-3
TGCGCCAGCAGCTTGGTGGGACTAGCGGGGGGGCCAAAAGATACGCAGTATTTT | CASSLVGLAGGPKDTQYF | TRBJ2-3 | NA | TRBD2 | TRBV5-1
TGTGCCAGCAGTTTAATCAGGGAAAACGAGCAGTACTTC | CASSLIRENEQYF | TRBJ2-7 | NA | NA | TRBV6-5
TGTGCCAGCAGCCCAGTACGGACTAGCGGGTACAATGAGCAGTTCTTC | CASSPVRTSGYNEQFF | TRBJ2-1 | NA | TRBD2 | TRBV5-5
TGTGCCACCAGTGGGACTAGCGGGGCCTCCTACAATGAGCAGTTCTTC | CATSGTSGASYNEQFF | TRBJ2-1 | NA | TRBD2 | TRBV24-1